Only a few counts were recorded for the clone carrying this T cell receptor (beta chain). Primers included in the PCR were 60 Vbeta and 13 Jbeta primers. Measured with immunoSEQ multiplex PCR; TCRdb has only the in-frame clones, and not every one. The sample has some 35,000 clones, around 49% seen once. This record comes from a study of cytomegalovirus exposure and HLA in healthy donors. The junction had 6 bases not matched to a gene; V was cut back by 4 bases and J by 4 bases. The CDR3 covers 15 residues. The germline V gene has CDR1 SGHDN and CDR2 FVKESK. The V gene is TRBV14, the J gene TRBJ1-4; the match to TRBD1 covers 7 bases. Sequences were obtained from PBMCs. The source is a woman aged 40 to 50 in good health and CMV-seropositive. The CDR3 sequence: CASSRGQVHNEKLFF. DNA for the CDR3: TGTGCCAGCAGCCGAGGACAGGTCCATAATGAAAAACTGTTTTTT.